These 32 T cell receptor beta chains were sequenced from one sample in a study of blood T cell repertoires in COVID-19. Using immunoSEQ multiplex PCR, the repertoire was profiled, and TCRdb retains in-frame clones only, with some absent. The data hold fewer than 150,000 clones, with about 88% observed a single time. The sequenced sample was peripheral blood. All receptors come from a man in his fifties with active or convalescent COVID-19.

The chain combines TRBV7-9 with TRBJ2-1, with TRBD1 matching 9 bases. CDR1 and CDR2 from the germline V gene are SEHNR and FQNEAQ (reference sequence). V shed 5 bases, J shed 10 bases, and the junction held 12 bases outside the gene matches. CDR3 length: 15 amino acids. The CDR3 nucleotides read TGTGCCAGCAGCCCCCAACAGGGGGCCGCGCGGGAGCAGTTCTTC. Translated, it gives CASSPQQGAAREQFF.

The chain employs TRBV19 and TRBJ1-4; D may be TRBD1 (5 bases). V lost 10 bases, J lost 5 bases, and 20 bases lay in between. This CDR3 has 15 amino acids. Germline V gives CDR1 LNHDA, CDR2 SQIVND (reference sequence). CDR3 loop: CATKSRRAGNEKLFF. CDR3 nucleotides: TGTGCCACCAAGTCCCGACGGGCAGGGAATGAAAAACTGTTTTTT.

This clone was observed once. The rearrangement joins TRBV2 to TRBJ1-4, with D hard to call. Trimming stripped 11 bases from V and 0 bases from J, with 10 bases between. The CDR3 has 13 residues. Looked up from germline, CDR1 is SNHLY and CDR2 is FYNNEI. This chain's CDR3 is CAVAKATNEKLFF. The DNA for the CDR3 is TGTGCCGTAGCTAAGGCAACTAATGAAAAACTGTTTTTT.

This chain's CDR3 is CASSLDLGGLAGGGDEQFF. As DNA, the CDR3 is TGTGCCAGCAGCTTAGATCTTGGGGGACTAGCGGGAGGGGGCGATGAGCAGTTCTTC. V is TRBV11-2 and J is TRBJ2-1, with TRBD2 identical over 16 bases. CDR1 and CDR2 from the germline V gene are SGHAT and FQNNGV. CDR3 length: 19 residues. V shed 0 bases and J 8 bases; nucleotides not matched to a gene: 10.

V usage is TRBV4-3 and J usage is TRBJ2-5, with 8 bases that match TRBD2. The germline V gene has CDR1 LGHNA and CDR2 YSLEER. The CDR3 has 19 residues. V dropped 0 bases and J dropped 5; count of bases not matched to a gene: 17. The CDR3 spells CASSQDPLSAGGSRETQYF. CDR3 in DNA: TGCGCCAGCAGCCAAGATCCGCTGTCTGCGGGAGGTAGTAGGGAGACCCAGTACTTC.

The chain has TRBV28 and TRBJ2-7; TRBD1 aligns across 9 bases. This CDR3 has 17 amino acids. V was pared by 5 bases and J by 4 bases, with 15 bases of the junction left unmatched. Germline V CDR1 and CDR2: MDHEN, SYDVKM. This CDR3 reads CASSPNRWDRVSYEQYF. The CDR3 DNA follows: TGTGCCAGCAGTCCGAATCGGTGGGACAGGGTGTCTTACGAGCAGTACTTC.

The V call is TRBV25-1, the J call TRBJ2-7, with D perhaps matching TRBD1 (6 bases). CDR1 is MGHDK, CDR2 SYGVNS, per germline. V was trimmed by 6 bases and J by 5 bases, leaving 11 bases between them. CDR3 length: 12 residues. The CDR3, as DNA: TGTGCCAGCAGGTCACAGGGCCACGAGCAGTACTTC. Translation: CASRSQGHEQYF.

This chain links TRBV10-3 with TRBJ2-1; 7 nucleotides line up with TRBD2. Germline V gives CDR1 ENHRY, CDR2 SYGVKD. The CDR3 is 17 residues long. V dropped 0 bases and J dropped 2; count of bases not matched to a gene: 7. CDR3: CAISESDAGTTYNEQFF. CDR3 bases: TGTGCCATCAGTGAGTCGGATGCGGGGACTACCTACAATGAGCAGTTCTTC.

On this clone: Other DNA variants within this sample encode the same CDR3. V gene TRBV2 combines with J gene TRBJ2-7, with TRBD1 identical over 9 bases. V was pared by 3 bases and J by 2 bases, with 2 bases of the junction left unmatched. Looked up from germline, CDR1 is SNHLY and CDR2 is FYNNEI. This CDR3 has 14 residues. This chain's CDR3 is CASSETGGPYEQYF. Written as DNA, the CDR3 is TGTGCCAGCAGTGAGACAGGGGGTCCCTACGAGCAGTACTTC.

The chain couples TRBV7-2 to TRBJ2-1, with 10 nucleotides matching TRBD2. The CDR3 totals 18 residues. Trimming cost V 6 bases and J 3 bases; bases outside gene matches: 14. The germline CDR1 and CDR2 sequences are SGHTA and FQGNSA. CDR3 DNA: TGTGCCAGCAGGCCAGGACAGACCGGGACTAGCGACTACAATGAGCAGTTCTTC. The encoded protein is CASRPGQTGTSDYNEQFF.

The genes are TRBV29-1 and TRBJ1-2; D is ambiguous. V lost 0 bases and J lost 7, with 9 bases in between. There are 12 residues in the CDR3. The germline CDR1 and CDR2 sequences are SQVTM and ANQGSEA. In DNA form, the CDR3 reads TGCAGCGTTGAAGATCCGGGAGTTGGCTACACCTTC. Its protein is CSVEDPGVGYTF.

V gene TRBV30 combines with J gene TRBJ1-2; no firm D call. Looked up from germline, CDR1 is GTSNPN and CDR2 is SVGIG (reference sequence). With 3 bases removed from V and 6 bases from J, the gap between germline ends came to 14 bases. This CDR3 region has 13 residues. The CDR3 coding sequence is TGTGCCTGGAGCCCAAATGAAGCTAATGGCTACACCTTC. Its protein is CAWSPNEANGYTF.

A single count supports this clone. This chain links TRBV6-6 with TRBJ2-1; TRBD2 agrees at 10 bases. The CDR3 totals 14 residues. Trimming at V came to 6 bases and at J to 7 bases, leaving 6 bases not matched to a gene. Germline CDR1 MNHNY, CDR2 SVGAGI (reference sequence). CDR3 region: CASRGAGGLNEQFF. The CDR3 DNA sequence: TGTGCCAGCAGAGGAGCGGGAGGGCTTAATGAGCAGTTCTTC.

A few counts support this clone. The chain employs TRBV6-5 and TRBJ1-1, with D possibly matching TRBD1 (6 bases). This CDR3 comprises 14 residues. Germline V gene sequence: CDR1 MNHEY, CDR2 SVGAGI. V shed 2 bases and J shed 1 base, with 8 bases lying between them. The CDR3 sequence is CASSYVGQNTEAFF. The CDR3 DNA follows: TGTGCCAGCAGTTACGTGGGACAGAACACTGAAGCTTTCTTT.

This clone was counted a single time. The chain recombines TRBV28 with TRBJ1-6; 8 bases are shared with TRBD1. V shed 2 bases, J shed 6 bases, and the junction held 3 bases outside the gene matches. CDR3 size: 15 residues. Germline CDR1 is MDHEN and CDR2 is SYDVKM. As DNA, the CDR3 is TGTGCCAGCAGTTTACAGGGGGCACTTAATTCACCCCTCCACTTT. Protein product: CASSLQGALNSPLHF.

The chain couples TRBV9 to TRBJ2-3; TRBD1 matches 7 bases. This CDR3 spans 15 amino acids. Germline V lookup: CDR1 SGDLS, CDR2 YYNGEE. The junction had 6 bases not matched to a gene; V was cut back by 4 bases and J by 1 base. DNA for the CDR3: TGTGCCAGCAGCACAAGACAGGGAGGCACAGATACGCAGTATTTT. Encoded protein: CASSTRQGGTDTQYF.

The chain employs TRBV5-8 and TRBJ2-5, with TRBD1 identical over 8 bases. With 4 bases clipped from V and 4 bases from J, the junction kept 12 bases outside the gene matches. Germline loops: CDR1 SGHTS, CDR2 YDEGEE. The CDR3 contains 16 residues. The DNA for the CDR3 is TGTGCCAGCAGCCGGCCCAAGGTACAGGGGGGAGAGACCCAGTACTTC. Protein: CASSRPKVQGGETQYF.

The chain carries TRBV4-2 and TRBJ2-7, with D tentatively TRBD2 (6 bases). Trimming took off 0 bases at V and 13 bases at J, with 19 bases between the two ends. CDR3 length equals 14 residues. Germline CDR1 and CDR2: LGHNA and YNFKEQ. The CDR3 loop reads CASSQDSRDSQTYF. As DNA, the CDR3 is TGTGCCAGCAGCCAAGACAGCCGGGACTCACAGACTTACTTC.

J is TRBJ1-4 and V is TRBV19, with a tentative D call TRBD1 (6 bases). With 5 bases removed from V and 5 bases from J, the gap between germline ends came to 12 bases. The CDR3 contains 14 residues. Germline-derived CDR1 and CDR2 are LNHDA and SQIVND (reference sequence). Written as DNA, the CDR3 is TGTGCCAGTAGTCCCCACAGGGAAAATGAAAAACTGTTTTTT. This encodes CASSPHRENEKLFF.

The V call is TRBV7-2, the J call TRBJ1-1, with D unresolved. V was trimmed by 2 bases and J by 3 bases, leaving 4 bases between them. The V gene's germline CDR1 is SGHTA and CDR2 FQGNSA. The CDR3 spans 12 residues. CDR3 sequence: CASSLQDTEAFF. The DNA for the CDR3 is TGTGCCAGCAGCTTACAGGACACTGAAGCTTTCTTT.

The J gene is TRBJ2-4, the V gene TRBV2, with 8 bases that match TRBD1. V lost 6 bases, J lost 5 bases, and 9 bases stayed unmatched. Looked up from germline, CDR1 is SNHLY and CDR2 is FYNNEI. CDR3 length: 15 residues. Here the CDR3 reads CASSLQGARENIQYF. The CDR3, as DNA: TGTGCCAGCAGCCTTCAGGGGGCGCGTGAAAACATTCAGTACTTC.

J is TRBJ2-7 and V is TRBV10-2, with 10 bases that match TRBD2. Unmatched junction bases numbered 15, after V lost 3 bases and J lost 7 bases. CDR1 is WSHSY, CDR2 SAAADI, per germline. This CDR3 contains 17 residues. CDR3 DNA: TGCGCCAGCAGTGATTGGTCTAGCGGGAGTAAGGTGGAAGAGCAGTACTTC. Residues: CASSDWSSGSKVEEQYF.

The chain has TRBV19 and TRBJ1-5, with D perhaps matching TRBD1 (5 bases). This CDR3 region has 16 residues. Looked up from germline, CDR1 is LNHDA and CDR2 is SQIVND (reference sequence). V was trimmed by 5 bases and J by 4 bases, leaving 18 bases between them. CDR3 in DNA: TGTGCCAGTAGTCTAGGACCTAGGGGAGGGAATCAGCCCCAGCATTTT. This codes for CASSLGPRGGNQPQHF.

The chain links TRBV6-1 to TRBJ2-3; D might be TRBD2 (6 bases). The CDR3 consists of 12 residues. V was trimmed by 2 bases and J by 10 bases, leaving 10 bases between them. Germline CDR1 is MNHNS and CDR2 is SASEGT. CDR3 coding DNA: TGTGCCAGCAGTGAATTGGAGGGAGCGCAGTATTTT. Translating gives CASSELEGAQYF.

This clone was picked up one time. This chain connects TRBV19 to TRBJ2-1; D possibly corresponds to TRBD2 (7 bases). CDR1 LNHDA and CDR2 SQIVND come from the germline V gene (reference sequence). This CDR3 has 16 amino acids. Trimming left V 7 bases short and J 0 bases short, with 16 bases between. The CDR3 bases are TGTGCCAGTACCCTAGGAGGGGGGGGCTCCTACAATGAGCAGTTCTTC. Residues: CASTLGGGGSYNEQFF.

J is TRBJ2-5 and V is TRBV11-3, with TRBD2 matching 10 bases. This CDR3 is 14 amino acids long. The J segment lost 3 bases and the V segment lost 4 bases, leaving 2 bases of the junction unmatched. CDR1 is SGHNT and CDR2 is YENEEA in the germline V gene. As DNA, the CDR3 is TGTGCCAGCAGCTCCGGACTAGCGGAAGAGACCCAGTACTTC. Its protein product is CASSSGLAEETQYF.

This rearrangement joins TRBV7-9 to TRBJ2-2, with D unclear. Trimming left V 4 bases short and J 4 bases short, with 10 bases between. The CDR3 is 14 residues long. Germline V gene lookup returns CDR1 SEHNR and CDR2 FQNEAQ (reference sequence). The CDR3 is CASSSGSFTGELFF. The CDR3 bases are TGTGCCAGCAGCTCCGGGTCCTTCACCGGGGAGCTGTTTTTT.

The chain combines TRBV9 with TRBJ1-3; weak D call: TRBD1 (5 bases). Trimming shortened V by 0 bases and J by 0 bases, and 10 bases separated the two germline ends. This CDR3 spans 16 amino acids. Germline lookup yields CDR1 SGDLS and CDR2 YYNGEE. CDR3 in DNA: TGTGCCAGCAGCGTAGCTGGGGGAGGCTCTGGAAACACCATATATTTT. Its protein product is CASSVAGGGSGNTIYF.

The chain carries TRBV18 and TRBJ2-7; TRBD2 is a possible D gene (6 bases). Germline lookup yields CDR1 KGHSH and CDR2 LQKENI. The CDR3 is 14 residues long. V lost 6 bases, J lost 2 bases, and 14 bases lay in between. In DNA form, the CDR3 reads TGTGCCAGCTCGCCTTCTAGCGCAACCTACGAGCAGTACTTC. Residues: CASSPSSATYEQYF.

The chain is built from TRBV19 and TRBJ2-5; tentative D call: TRBD2 (6 bases). With 6 bases removed from V and 7 bases from J, the gap between germline ends came to 15 bases. The CDR3 is made up of 13 amino acids. Germline CDR1 is LNHDA and CDR2 is SQIVND (reference sequence). CDR3 nucleotide sequence: TGTGCCAGTAGCCCTCCCGGGAGAGGGACCCAGTACTTC. Its translation is CASSPPGRGTQYF.

The CDR3 nucleotides are TGCGCCAGCAGCGCGGACAGGGAGAGGTGGAACACTGAAGCTTTCTTT. The encoded protein is CASSADRERWNTEAFF. This chain connects TRBV5-1 to TRBJ1-1, with TRBD1 matching over 8 bases. This CDR3 has 16 amino acids. Germline CDR1 is SGHRS and CDR2 is YFSETQ. V was pared by 4 bases and J by 1 base, with 9 bases of the junction left unmatched.

The chain joins TRBV9 to TRBJ2-3, with 9 bases that match TRBD2. J lost 5 bases, V lost 1 base, and 17 bases had no gene match. The CDR3 is made up of 19 amino acids. CDR1 SGDLS and CDR2 YYNGEE come from the germline V gene. In nucleotides, the CDR3 is TGTGCCAGCAGCGTAAGTCTGCGAGGTAGCGGGAGTTTGGTAGATACGCAGTATTTT. Its protein is CASSVSLRGSGSLVDTQYF.